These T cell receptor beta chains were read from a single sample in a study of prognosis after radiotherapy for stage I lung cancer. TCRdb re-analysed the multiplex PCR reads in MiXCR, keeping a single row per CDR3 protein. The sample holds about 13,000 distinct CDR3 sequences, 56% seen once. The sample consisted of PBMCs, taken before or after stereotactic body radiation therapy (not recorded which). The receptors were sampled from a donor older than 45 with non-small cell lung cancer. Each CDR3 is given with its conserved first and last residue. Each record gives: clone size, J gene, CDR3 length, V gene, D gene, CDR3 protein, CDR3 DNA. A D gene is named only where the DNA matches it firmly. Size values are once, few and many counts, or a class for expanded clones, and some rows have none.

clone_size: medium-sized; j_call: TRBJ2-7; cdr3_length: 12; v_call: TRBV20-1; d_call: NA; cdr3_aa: CSASTVSYEQYF; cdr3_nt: TGCAGTGCTTCGACAGTTTCCTACGAGCAGTACTTC
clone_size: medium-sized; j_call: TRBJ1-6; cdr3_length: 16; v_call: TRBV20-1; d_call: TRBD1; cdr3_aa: CSARDFTTGRNSPLHF; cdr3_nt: TGCAGTGCTAGAGATTTTACGACAGGGAGGAATTCACCCCTCCACTTT
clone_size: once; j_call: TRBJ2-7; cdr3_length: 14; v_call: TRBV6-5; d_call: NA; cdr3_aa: CASSYLGESYEQYF; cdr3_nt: TGTGCCAGCAGTTACTTGGGGGAATCCTACGAGCAGTACTTC
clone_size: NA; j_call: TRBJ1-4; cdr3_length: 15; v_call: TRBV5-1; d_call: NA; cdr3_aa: CASSLGTSFNEKLFF; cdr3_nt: TGCGCCAGCAGCTTGGGGACATCTTTTAATGAAAAACTGTTTTTT
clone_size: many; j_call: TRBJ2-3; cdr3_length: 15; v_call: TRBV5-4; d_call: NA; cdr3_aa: CASSPPGRKGDTQYF; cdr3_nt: TGTGCCAGCAGCCCTCCGGGACGTAAAGGAGATACGCAGTATTTT
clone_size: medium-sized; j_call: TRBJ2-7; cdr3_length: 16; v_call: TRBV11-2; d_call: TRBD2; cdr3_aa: CASSSGGTSRVYEQYF; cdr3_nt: TGTGCCAGCAGCTCAGGAGGGACTAGCAGAGTGTACGAGCAGTACTTC
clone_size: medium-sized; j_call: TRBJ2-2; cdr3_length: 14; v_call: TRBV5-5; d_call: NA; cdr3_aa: CASRTGYGGGELFF; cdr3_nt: TGTGCCAGCAGAACAGGGTATGGTGGCGGGGAGCTGTTTTTT
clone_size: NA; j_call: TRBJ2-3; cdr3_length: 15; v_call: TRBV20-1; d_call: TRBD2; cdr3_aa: CSARDLREITDTQYF; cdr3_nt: TGCAGTGCTAGAGATCTGCGGGAGATCACAGATACGCAGTATTTT
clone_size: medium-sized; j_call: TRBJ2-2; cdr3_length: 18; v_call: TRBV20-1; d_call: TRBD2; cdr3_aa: CSARVSSGRSTNTGELFF; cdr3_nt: TGCAGTGCTAGAGTTTCTAGCGGGAGGTCGACAAACACCGGGGAGCTGTTTTTT
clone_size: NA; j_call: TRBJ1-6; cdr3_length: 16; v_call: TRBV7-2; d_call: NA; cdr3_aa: CASSQRGGGSYSPLHF; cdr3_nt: TGTGCCAGCAGCCAGCGGGGGGGGGGATCCTATTCACCCCTCCACTTT
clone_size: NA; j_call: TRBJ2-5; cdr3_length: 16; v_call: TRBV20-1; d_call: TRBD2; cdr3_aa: CSTPSGSSGRGETQYF; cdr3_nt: TGCAGTACTCCATCGGGTTCTAGCGGGAGAGGAGAGACACAGTACTTC
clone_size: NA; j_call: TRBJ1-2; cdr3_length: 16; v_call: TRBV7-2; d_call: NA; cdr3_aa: CASSLRGCLANYGYTF; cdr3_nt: TGTGCCAGCAGCCTCCGAGGATGCCTAGCTAACTATGGCTACACCTTC
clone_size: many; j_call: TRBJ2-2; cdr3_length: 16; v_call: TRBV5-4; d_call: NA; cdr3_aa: CASSLGQVANTGELFF; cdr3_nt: TGTGCCAGCAGCTTGGGGCAGGTGGCGAACACCGGGGAGCTGTTTTTT
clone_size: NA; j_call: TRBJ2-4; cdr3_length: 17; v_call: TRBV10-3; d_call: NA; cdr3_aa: CAISERSGSGAKNIQYF; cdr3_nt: TGTGCCATCAGTGAAAGGTCTGGGAGTGGAGCCAAAAACATTCAGTACTTC
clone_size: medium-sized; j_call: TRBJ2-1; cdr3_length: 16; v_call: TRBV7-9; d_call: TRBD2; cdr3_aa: CATPGTSGSSYNEQFF; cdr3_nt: TGTGCCACTCCCGGGACTAGCGGGAGCTCCTACAATGAGCAGTTCTTC
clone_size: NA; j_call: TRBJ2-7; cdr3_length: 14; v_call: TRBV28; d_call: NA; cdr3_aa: CASSYPSSPYEQYF; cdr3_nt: TGTGCCAGCAGTTACCCTAGCTCCCCCTACGAGCAGTACTTC
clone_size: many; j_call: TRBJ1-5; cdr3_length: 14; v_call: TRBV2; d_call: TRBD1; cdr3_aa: CASSTGVSNQPQHF; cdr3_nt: TGTGCCAGCAGTACAGGGGTTAGCAATCAGCCCCAGCATTTT
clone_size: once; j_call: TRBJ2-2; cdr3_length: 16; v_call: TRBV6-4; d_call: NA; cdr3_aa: CASSALRGGNTGELFF; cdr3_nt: TGTGCCAGCAGTGCCCTTCGCGGAGGTAACACCGGGGAGCTGTTTTTT
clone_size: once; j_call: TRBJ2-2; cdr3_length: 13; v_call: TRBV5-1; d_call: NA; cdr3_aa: CASKSGYTGELFF; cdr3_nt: TGCGCCAGCAAATCTGGATACACCGGGGAGCTGTTTTTT
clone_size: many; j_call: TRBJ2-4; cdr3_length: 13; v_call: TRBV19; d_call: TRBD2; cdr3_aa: CASSLGEGNIQYF; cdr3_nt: TGTGCCAGTAGTTTGGGGGAGGGAAACATTCAGTACTTC
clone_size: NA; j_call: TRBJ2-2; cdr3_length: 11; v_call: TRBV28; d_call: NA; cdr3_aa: CASSFVGELFF; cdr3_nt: TGTGCCAGCAGTTTCGTCGGTGAGCTGTTTTTT
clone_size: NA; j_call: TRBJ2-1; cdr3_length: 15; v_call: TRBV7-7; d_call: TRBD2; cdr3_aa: CANSLGTSGYNEQFF; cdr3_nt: TGTGCCAACAGCCTCGGGACTAGCGGCTACAATGAGCAGTTCTTC
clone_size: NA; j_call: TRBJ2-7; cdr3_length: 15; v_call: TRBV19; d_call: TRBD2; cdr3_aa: CASSTPRASGYEQYF; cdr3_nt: TGTGCCAGTAGTACCCCCCGGGCTAGCGGGTACGAGCAGTACTTC
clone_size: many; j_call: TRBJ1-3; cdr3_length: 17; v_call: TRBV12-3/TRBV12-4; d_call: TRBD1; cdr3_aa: CASRPFGGGYSGNTIYF; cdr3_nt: TGTGCCAGCAGGCCTTTTGGAGGGGGCTACTCTGGAAACACCATATATTTT
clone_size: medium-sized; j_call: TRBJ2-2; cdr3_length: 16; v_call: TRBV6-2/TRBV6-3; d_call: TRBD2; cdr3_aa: CASSSPTSWSTGELFF; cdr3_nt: TGTGCCAGCAGTTCCCCGACTAGCTGGTCAACCGGGGAGCTGTTTTTT
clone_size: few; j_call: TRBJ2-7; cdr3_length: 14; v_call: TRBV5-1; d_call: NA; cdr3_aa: CASSPGATSYEQYF; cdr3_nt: TGCGCCAGCAGCCCCGGGGCTACTTCCTACGAGCAGTACTTC
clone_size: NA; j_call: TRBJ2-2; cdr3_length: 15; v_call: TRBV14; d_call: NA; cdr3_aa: CASNPTSRGTGELFF; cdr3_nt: TGTGCCAGCAACCCCACCTCGAGGGGCACCGGGGAGCTGTTTTTT
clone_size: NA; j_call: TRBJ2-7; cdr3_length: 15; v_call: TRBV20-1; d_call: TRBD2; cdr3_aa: CSARDLRGKWYEQYF; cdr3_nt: TGCAGTGCTAGAGATCTGCGGGGGAAGTGGTACGAGCAGTACTTC
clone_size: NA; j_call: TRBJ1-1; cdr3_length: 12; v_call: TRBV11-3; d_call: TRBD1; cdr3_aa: CAIIPGQGSAFF; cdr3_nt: TGTGCCATCATTCCGGGACAGGGGAGCGCTTTCTTT
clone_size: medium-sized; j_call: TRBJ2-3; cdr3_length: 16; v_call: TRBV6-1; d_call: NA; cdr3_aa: CASTMGTSVSTDTQYF; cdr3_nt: TGTGCCAGCACCATGGGAACCTCAGTTAGCACAGATACGCAGTATTTT
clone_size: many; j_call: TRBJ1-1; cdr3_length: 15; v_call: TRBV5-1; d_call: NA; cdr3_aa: CASSLLSVENTEAFF; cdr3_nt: TGCGCCAGCAGCCTGCTATCGGTTGAGAACACTGAAGCTTTCTTT
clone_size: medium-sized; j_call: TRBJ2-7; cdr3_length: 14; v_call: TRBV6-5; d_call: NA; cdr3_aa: CASSYQRLAYEQYF; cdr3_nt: TGTGCCAGCAGTTACCAGCGGCTCGCCTACGAGCAGTACTTC
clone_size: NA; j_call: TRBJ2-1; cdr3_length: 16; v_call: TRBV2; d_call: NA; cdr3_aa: CASNEKLGLVGGEQFF; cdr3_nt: TGTGCCAGCAACGAAAAACTCGGACTAGTAGGGGGTGAGCAGTTCTTC
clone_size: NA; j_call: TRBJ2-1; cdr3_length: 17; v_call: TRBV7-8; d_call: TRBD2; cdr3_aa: CASSLPPGTSVYNEQFF; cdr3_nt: TGTGCCAGCAGCCTCCCCCCCGGTACTAGCGTATACAATGAGCAGTTCTTC
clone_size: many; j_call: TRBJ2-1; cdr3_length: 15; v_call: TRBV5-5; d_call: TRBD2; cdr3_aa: CASSHGSSGRNEQFF; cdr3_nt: TGTGCCAGCTCACACGGGTCTAGCGGGAGAAATGAGCAGTTCTTC
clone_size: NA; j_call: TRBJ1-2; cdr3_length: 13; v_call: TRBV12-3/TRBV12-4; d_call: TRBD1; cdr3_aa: CASSSQGATGYTF; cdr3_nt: TGTGCCAGCAGCTCCCAGGGGGCGACGGGCTACACCTTC
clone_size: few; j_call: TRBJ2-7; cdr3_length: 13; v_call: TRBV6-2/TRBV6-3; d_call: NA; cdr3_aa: CAGSYQGWDEQYF; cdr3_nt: TGTGCCGGCAGTTATCAGGGGTGGGACGAGCAGTACTTC
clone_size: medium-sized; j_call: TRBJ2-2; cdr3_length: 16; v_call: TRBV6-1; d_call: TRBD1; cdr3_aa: CASRTGTGGSGGELFF; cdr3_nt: TGTGCCAGCAGAACCGGGACAGGGGGCAGTGGCGGGGAGCTGTTTTTT
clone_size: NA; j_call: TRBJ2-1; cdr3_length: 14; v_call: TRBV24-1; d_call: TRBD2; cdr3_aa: CATKGLAGGNEQFF; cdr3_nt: TGTGCCACCAAGGGACTAGCGGGAGGCAATGAGCAGTTCTTC
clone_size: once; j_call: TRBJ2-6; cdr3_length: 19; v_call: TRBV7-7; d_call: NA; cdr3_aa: CASSLGPTPLGSGANVLTF; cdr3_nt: TGTGCTAGCAGCTTAGGTCCGACACCCCTTGGCTCTGGGGCCAACGTCCTGACTTTC
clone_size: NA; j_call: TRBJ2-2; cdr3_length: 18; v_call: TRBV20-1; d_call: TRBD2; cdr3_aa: CSAQEVGSGRRNTGELFF; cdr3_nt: TGCAGTGCCCAAGAAGTAGGTAGCGGGAGGAGGAACACCGGGGAGCTGTTTTTT
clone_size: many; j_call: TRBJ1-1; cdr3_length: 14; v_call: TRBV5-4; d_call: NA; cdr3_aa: CASSFRAANTEAFF; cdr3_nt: TGTGCCAGCAGCTTCCGGGCTGCGAACACTGAAGCTTTCTTT
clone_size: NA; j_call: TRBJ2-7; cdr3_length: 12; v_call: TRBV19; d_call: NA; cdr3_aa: CARELTGYEQYF; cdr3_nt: TGTGCCAGGGAACTAACAGGGTATGAGCAGTACTTC
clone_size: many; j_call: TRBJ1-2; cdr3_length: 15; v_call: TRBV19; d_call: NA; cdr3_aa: CASKGQGSNRYGYTF; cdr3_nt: TGTGCCAGTAAAGGGCAGGGCTCGAATCGCTATGGCTACACCTTC
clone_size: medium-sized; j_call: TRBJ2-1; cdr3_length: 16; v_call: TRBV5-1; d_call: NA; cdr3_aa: CASSLAPRSSYNEQFF; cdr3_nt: TGCGCCAGCAGCTTGGCTCCCCGGAGCTCCTACAATGAGCAGTTCTTC
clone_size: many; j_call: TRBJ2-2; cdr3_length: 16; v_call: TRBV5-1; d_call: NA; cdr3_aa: CASSLVTGKNTGELFF; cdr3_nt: TGCGCCAGCAGCTTGGTAACAGGGAAGAACACCGGGGAGCTGTTTTTT
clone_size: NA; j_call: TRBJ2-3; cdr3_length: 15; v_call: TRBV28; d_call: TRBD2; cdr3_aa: CASSSGERETDTQYF; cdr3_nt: TGTGCCAGCAGTTCCGGGGAGCGGGAGACAGATACGCAGTATTTT
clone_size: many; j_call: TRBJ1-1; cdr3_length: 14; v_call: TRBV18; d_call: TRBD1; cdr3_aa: CASSPQGASTEAFF; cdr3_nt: TGTGCCAGCTCACCACAGGGGGCAAGCACTGAAGCTTTCTTT
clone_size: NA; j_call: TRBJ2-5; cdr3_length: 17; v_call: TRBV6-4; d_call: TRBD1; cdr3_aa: CASSALPRQGWRETQYF; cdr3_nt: TGTGCCAGCAGTGCCCTCCCCCGACAGGGGTGGAGGGAGACCCAGTACTTC
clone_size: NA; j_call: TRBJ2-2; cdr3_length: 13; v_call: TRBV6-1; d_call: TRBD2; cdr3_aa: CASYREGTGELFF; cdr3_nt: TGTGCCAGCTACCGGGAGGGTACCGGGGAGCTGTTTTTT
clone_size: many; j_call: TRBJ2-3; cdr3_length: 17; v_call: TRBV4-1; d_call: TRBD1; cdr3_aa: CASSQDSHRGYTDTQYF; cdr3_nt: TGCGCCAGCAGCCAAGATTCACACAGGGGGTACACAGATACGCAGTATTTT
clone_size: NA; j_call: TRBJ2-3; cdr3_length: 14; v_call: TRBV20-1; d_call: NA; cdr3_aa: CSAMNGGKTDTQYF; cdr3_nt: TGCAGTGCCATGAACGGAGGTAAAACAGATACGCAGTATTTT
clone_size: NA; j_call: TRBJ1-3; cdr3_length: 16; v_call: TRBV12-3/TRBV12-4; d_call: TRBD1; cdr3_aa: CASSLGQGAWGNTIYF; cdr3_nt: TGTGCCAGCAGTTTGGGACAGGGGGCGTGGGGAAACACCATATATTTT
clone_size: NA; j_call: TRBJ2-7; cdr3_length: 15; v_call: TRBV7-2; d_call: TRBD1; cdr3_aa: CASSRGQTYSYEQYF; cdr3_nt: TGTGCCAGCAGTCGGGGACAGACGTACTCCTACGAGCAGTACTTC
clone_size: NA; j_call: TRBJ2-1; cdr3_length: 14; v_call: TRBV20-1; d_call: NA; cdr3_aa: CSARPASSYNEQFF; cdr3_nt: TGCAGTGCTAGACCCGCTAGCTCCTACAATGAGCAGTTCTTC
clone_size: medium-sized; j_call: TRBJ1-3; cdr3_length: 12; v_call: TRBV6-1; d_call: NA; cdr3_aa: CASSPRGNTIYF; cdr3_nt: TGTGCCAGCAGCCCCAGAGGAAACACCATATATTTT
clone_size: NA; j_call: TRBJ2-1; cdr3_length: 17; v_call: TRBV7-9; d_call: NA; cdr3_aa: CASSSPLSGRVRNEQFF; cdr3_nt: TGTGCCAGCAGCTCGCCCCTATCGGGCCGGGTTCGGAATGAGCAGTTCTTC
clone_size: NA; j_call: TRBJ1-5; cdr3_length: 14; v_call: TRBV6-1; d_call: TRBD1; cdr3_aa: CAISPRGRGQPQHF; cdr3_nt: TGTGCCATCAGCCCCAGGGGGCGAGGACAACCCCAGCATTTT
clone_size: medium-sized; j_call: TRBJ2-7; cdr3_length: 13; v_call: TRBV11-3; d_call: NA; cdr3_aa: CASSLGPSYEQYF; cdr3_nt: TGTGCCAGCAGCTTAGGGCCGTCCTACGAGCAGTACTTC